Below, 23 T cell receptor beta chains from the same sample are listed, as sequenced in a study of blood T cell repertoires in COVID-19. Some clones are missing from TCRdb's copy, which holds only in-frame ones; the method was immunoSEQ multiplex PCR. The table has about 220,000 clones, roughly 80% seen once. The specimen sequenced was peripheral blood. The receptors here all came from a man aged 25 to 40 with active or convalescent COVID-19.

The V gene is TRBV11-2, the J gene TRBJ2-3; possibly TRBD2 for D (6 bases). Germline CDR1 reads SGHAT; CDR2 reads FQNNGV. The V gene lost 4 bases and the J gene lost 4 bases, with 9 bases spanning the gap. The CDR3 is 13 residues long. The chain's CDR3 is CASSSTRADTQYF. The CDR3, as DNA: TGTGCCAGCAGCTCGACTAGGGCAGATACGCAGTATTTT.

This rearrangement joins TRBV5-6 to TRBJ2-2, with a tentative D call TRBD2 (5 bases). The V end lost 0 bases, the J end lost 1 base, and 7 bases lay between the germline ends. Germline assignment: CDR1 SGHDT and CDR2 YYEEEE. The CDR3 length is 15 residues. DNA of the CDR3: TGTGCCAGCAGCTTGGGAGGGCAGAACACCGGGGAGCTGTTTTTT. The encoded protein is CASSLGGQNTGELFF.

This chain connects TRBV11-3 to TRBJ2-3; possibly TRBD2 for D (5 bases). The CDR3 spans 13 residues. Germline-derived CDR1 and CDR2 are SGHNT and YENEEA. The germline V and J ends were trimmed by 5 bases and 5 bases, with 11 bases remaining between them. The CDR3 DNA follows: TGTGCCAGCAGCCAAGCCGGGGAAGATACGCAGTATTTT. Translated, it gives CASSQAGEDTQYF.

This clone has only one observation. The chain joins TRBV4-1 to TRBJ2-7, with D possibly TRBD2 on 6 matching bases. Looked up from germline, CDR1 is MGHRA and CDR2 is YSYEKL. The CDR3 has 17 residues. Deletions cut 4 bases from V and 1 base from J, with 20 bases between. The DNA of the CDR3 is TGCGCCAGCAGCCTAACCGGGACTCGGGGGATTTCCTACGAGCAGTACTTC. This codes for CASSLTGTRGISYEQYF.

As regards this clone: One end of the junction is discordant with germline, which a read error may explain. J is TRBJ2-5 and V is TRBV7-2; 12 positions agree with TRBD2. Germline CDR1 is SGHTA and CDR2 is FQGNSA. CDR3 length: 15 amino acids. CDR3 coding DNA: TGTGCCAGCAGCCTAGCGGGGGGGCCCCCGGAGACCCAGTACTTC. Protein product: CASSLAGGPPETQYF.

The rearrangement joins TRBV19 to TRBJ2-7, with TRBD2 matching 12 bases. Germline lookup yields CDR1 LNHDA and CDR2 SQIVND (reference sequence). J was trimmed by 3 bases and V by 5 bases; bases with no gene match: 2. The CDR3 is 14 amino acids. CDR3 region: CASSQTSGSYEQYF. Here the CDR3 DNA reads TGTGCCAGTAGTCAGACTAGCGGGAGCTACGAGCAGTACTTC.

This clone occurred once. A read error may account for a junction end that differs from germline. The CDR3 bases are TGTGCCAGCAGCGGCGGGTACTCCCACAATGAGCAGTTCTTC. It encodes CASSGGYSHNEQFF. The gene calls are TRBV9 and TRBJ2-1, with TRBD2 as a possible D gene (5 bases). The CDR3 is 14 amino acids. Germline V CDR1 and CDR2: SGDLS, YYNGEE.

This chain uses TRBV15 with TRBJ2-4, with D possibly being TRBD2 (6 bases). V lost 0 bases, J lost 8 bases, and 14 bases lay in between. This CDR3 contains 15 residues. The germline gives CDR1 LNHNV, CDR2 YYDKDF (reference sequence). CDR3 bases: TGTGCCACCAGCAGAGATCTAGTTGGAGGGGACATTCAGTACTTC. It codes for CATSRDLVGGDIQYF.

In its sample, this clone was seen once. The chain combines TRBV3-1 (or the pseudogene TRBV3-2) with TRBJ1-2; no firm D call. Germline V CDR1 and CDR2: LGHDT, YNNKEL (reference sequence). V was shortened by 6 bases and J by 4 bases, with 24 bases between the two germline ends. The CDR3 covers 17 residues. CDR3 region: CASRLVGDGKPVYGYTF. CDR3 nucleotides: TGTGCCAGCAGACTCGTGGGAGATGGAAAACCCGTCTATGGCTACACCTTC.

On this clone itself: Given a much more abundant clone one base away, this may be a read error. The chain combines TRBV2 with TRBJ2-2; unclear D gene. This CDR3 is 14 amino acids long. V was pared by 5 bases and J by 2 bases, with 9 bases between. From germline, CDR1 is SNHLY and CDR2 FYNNEI. The CDR3 protein is CASSPNSNTGELFF. CDR3 nucleotides: TGTGCCAGCAGTCCCAATAGCAACACCGGGGAGCTGTTTTTT.

The rearrangement links TRBV25-1 to TRBJ1-4; 7 bases match TRBD1. The CDR3 runs to 15 residues. Germline CDR1 is MGHDK and CDR2 is SYGVNS. The V and J ends lost 4 bases and 7 bases, in that order; junction bases with no gene match: 9. CDR3: CASSGNRGRVEKLFF. The CDR3 DNA reads TGTGCCAGCAGTGGGAACAGGGGAAGGGTTGAAAAACTGTTTTTT.

The rearrangement joins TRBV7-2 to TRBJ2-5; 9 bases match TRBD1. V lost 2 bases to trimming and J lost 3 bases; unmatched junction nucleotides: 7. The CDR3 totals 16 residues. Germline loops: CDR1 SGHTA, CDR2 FQGNSA. CDR3 region: CASSLYYRGREETQYF. The CDR3 DNA follows: TGTGCCAGCAGCTTATACTACAGGGGGCGGGAAGAGACCCAGTACTTC.

The chain is built from TRBV28 and TRBJ1-5; 7 bases align to TRBD1. V lost 5 bases, J lost 2 bases, and 6 bases stayed unmatched. The CDR3 covers 15 residues. The germline V gene has CDR1 MDHEN and CDR2 SYDVKM. This chain's CDR3 is CASSLPDRGNQPQHF. The CDR3 DNA follows: TGTGCCAGCAGTCTCCCCGACAGGGGCAATCAGCCCCAGCATTTT.

The chain joins TRBV15 to TRBJ1-6; 7 bases map to TRBD1. This CDR3 is built from 15 residues. V shed 5 bases, J shed 5 bases, and the junction held 6 bases outside the gene matches. In germline, CDR1 is LNHNV, CDR2 YYDKDF (reference sequence). CDR3 residues: CATSERDRDNSPLHF. In nucleotides, the CDR3 is TGTGCCACCAGCGAACGGGACAGAGATAATTCACCCCTCCACTTT.

The rearrangement uses TRBV28 and TRBJ1-2, with D possibly being TRBD1 (5 bases). Germline V gene data show CDR1 as MDHEN and CDR2 as SYDVKM. The CDR3 covers 14 residues. The germline V and J ends were trimmed by 4 bases and 5 bases, with 14 bases remaining between them. CDR3: CASSSSPGMYGYTF. The DNA of the CDR3 is TGTGCCAGCAGTTCATCCCCAGGGATGTATGGCTACACCTTC.

This clone was seen more than once but under ten times. The chain carries TRBV28 and TRBJ1-5; D is undetermined. Germline V gene lookup returns CDR1 MDHEN and CDR2 SYDVKM. Trimming removed 7 bases at V and 5 bases at J, with 15 bases between. This CDR3 comprises 14 residues. The DNA of the CDR3 is TGTGCCAGCATCCCCAACGGAGGAGATCAGCCCCAGCATTTT. It codes for CASIPNGGDQPQHF.

V is TRBV5-1 and J is TRBJ1-4, with a weak D call TRBD1 (5 bases). Germline-derived CDR1 and CDR2 are SGHRS and YFSETQ. CDR3 size: 15 residues. Trimming removed 0 bases at V and 7 bases at J, with 13 bases between. In DNA, the CDR3 is TGCGCCAGCAGCTTGGGGGGCTCTATGGGTGAAAAACTGTTTTTT. Its translation is CASSLGGSMGEKLFF.

V gene TRBV29-1 combines with J gene TRBJ2-7; D might be TRBD2 (6 bases). V was cut by 7 bases and J by 1 base, with 8 bases left in between. The CDR3 loop spans 11 amino acids. The germline V gene has CDR1 SQVTM and CDR2 ANQGSEA. The CDR3 DNA reads TGCAGCGCCGGGACTTCCTACGAGCAGTACTTC. This gives the protein CSAGTSYEQYF.

Of note for this clone: Other DNA sequences in the same sample also yield this CDR3. Here the CDR3 reads CASSLLSTDTQYF. The CDR3 DNA reads TGTGCCAGCAGCTTACTGAGCACAGATACGCAGTATTTT. The chain joins TRBV7-9 to TRBJ2-3; D remains ambiguous. CDR3 length equals 13 residues. The germline V and J ends were trimmed by 2 bases and 0 bases, with 3 bases remaining between them. In germline, CDR1 is SEHNR, CDR2 FQNEAQ (reference sequence).

The chain has TRBV6-2 or TRBV6-3 and TRBJ1-5, with D uncertain. Germline values: CDR1 MNHEY, CDR2 SVGEGT. Trimming took off 4 bases at V and 6 bases at J, with 10 bases between the two ends. The length of the CDR3 is 13 residues. CDR3 nucleotides: TGTGCCAGCAGTTCCAGGTTGAGTCAGCCCCAGCATTTT. Amino acids: CASSSRLSQPQHF.

V is TRBV10-2 and J is TRBJ2-1, with 12 bases aligning to TRBD2. The CDR3 is 14 residues long. In germline, CDR1 is WSHSY, CDR2 SAAADI. With 8 bases clipped from V and 9 bases from J, the junction kept 8 bases outside the gene matches. The CDR3 DNA sequence: TGCGCCAGCGGTAGACTAGCGGGAGAGGGTGAGCAGTTCTTC. This translates into CASGRLAGEGEQFF.

This chain connects TRBV30 to TRBJ1-3, with a weak D call TRBD1 (6 bases). Per the germline V gene, CDR1 is GTSNPN and CDR2 is SVGIG (reference sequence). The CDR3 has 15 amino acids. Trimming stripped 1 base from V and 3 bases from J, with 13 bases between. In DNA form, the CDR3 reads TGTGCCTGGAGTGAGGGGGGGTCTGGTGGAAACACCATATATTTT. Its translation is CAWSEGGSGGNTIYF.

The chain recombines TRBV5-5 with TRBJ2-5, with D possibly TRBD1 on 6 matching bases. Germline V gene lookup returns CDR1 SGHKS and CDR2 YYEKEE (reference sequence). The CDR3 is made up of 15 amino acids. Trimming stripped 3 bases from V and 0 bases from J, with 12 bases between. This CDR3 is CASSWTARYQETQYF. The CDR3 DNA follows: TGTGCCAGCAGCTGGACAGCTCGGTACCAAGAGACCCAGTACTTC.